The 18 T cell receptor beta chains below come from one sample, sequenced in a study of T cell responses to AZD1222 COVID-19 vaccine. Here immunoSEQ multiplex PCR was the method, and the copy in TCRdb shows in-frame clones only, minus some. This table holds tens of thousands of clones, nearly 90% found once. Sequencing used peripheral blood, obtained on day 0 of AZD1222 vaccination. The receptors were sampled from an adult in good health.

This chain joins TRBV3-1 (or the pseudogene TRBV3-2) and TRBJ2-2, with 10 bases aligning to TRBD2. With 2 bases clipped from V and 4 bases from J, the junction kept 10 bases outside the gene matches. CDR3 size: 18 residues. The germline V gene has CDR1 LGHDT and CDR2 YNNKEL (reference sequence). The CDR3 reads CASSQLASGSRGTGELFF. CDR3 in DNA: TGTGCCAGCAGCCAACTGGCTAGCGGGAGTCGTGGCACCGGGGAGCTGTTTTTT.

The chain joins TRBV10-3 to TRBJ2-1; 7 bases line up with TRBD2. Trimming removed 0 bases from V and 7 bases from J; junction bases left unmatched: 6. The germline gives CDR1 ENHRY, CDR2 SYGVKD. This CDR3 is 15 amino acids long. Here the CDR3 DNA reads TGTGCCATCAGTGAGTCCGGGCAGGGAGGGAATGAGCAGTTCTTC. Protein: CAISESGQGGNEQFF.

V is TRBV28 and J is TRBJ2-7; 7 bases are shared with TRBD2. This CDR3 is built from 14 residues. With V trimmed by 2 bases and J by 2 bases, 3 bases remained unmatched. In germline, CDR1 is MDHEN, CDR2 SYDVKM. The CDR3 loop is CASSLGGSTYEQYF. DNA for the CDR3: TGTGCCAGCAGTTTAGGCGGGAGTACCTACGAGCAGTACTTC.

V and J are TRBV7-9 and TRBJ1-3; D is unresolved. Trimming pared 1 base from V and 0 bases from J, leaving 10 bases between. The CDR3 has 16 residues. Germline V lookup: CDR1 SEHNR, CDR2 FQNEAQ (reference sequence). CDR3 bases: TGTGCCAGCAGCTTAGTGGCCAGGTACTCTGGAAACACCATATATTTT. It encodes CASSLVARYSGNTIYF.

The chain combines TRBV27 with TRBJ2-7, with D unresolved. The CDR3 covers 13 residues. The germline V gene encodes CDR1 MNHEY and CDR2 SMNVEV (reference sequence). V lost 2 bases and J lost 4, with 9 bases in between. This CDR3 reads CASSLRQAYEQYF. Here the CDR3 DNA reads TGTGCCAGCAGTTTAAGGCAGGCGTACGAGCAGTACTTC.

The V call is TRBV7-2, the J call TRBJ2-7, with D tentatively TRBD1 or TRBD2 (6 bases each). Germline V lookup: CDR1 SGHTA, CDR2 FQGNSA. Trimming pared 2 bases from V and 4 bases from J, leaving 12 bases between. This CDR3 spans 14 amino acids. The CDR3 sequence is CASSLTQGRYEQYF. The CDR3 bases are TGTGCCAGCAGCTTAACCCAGGGGAGGTACGAGCAGTACTTC.

The chain links TRBV6-6 to TRBJ2-7; D possibly corresponds to TRBD1 (6 bases). From germline, CDR1 is MNHNY and CDR2 SVGAGI (reference sequence). Trimming left V 5 bases short and J 4 bases short, with 15 bases between. The CDR3 is 14 residues long. The CDR3 coding sequence is TGTGCCAGCAGTCACAACTGGGACATTTACGAGCAGTACTTC. This sequence encodes CASSHNWDIYEQYF.

The chain combines TRBV2 with TRBJ2-6; D gene unclear. The CDR3 is 15 residues long. The germline V and J ends were trimmed by 6 bases and 3 bases, with 12 bases remaining between them. Germline CDR1 is SNHLY and CDR2 is FYNNEI. Here the CDR3 reads CASRDQFGGANVLTF. As DNA, the CDR3 is TGTGCCAGCAGGGACCAGTTTGGTGGGGCCAACGTCCTGACTTTC.

The CDR3 region is CASSLKKGRDTEAFF. The CDR3 DNA sequence: TGTGCCAGCAGCCTTAAAAAGGGGAGAGACACTGAAGCTTTCTTT. This chain joins TRBV5-8 and TRBJ1-1; D possibly corresponds to TRBD1 (5 bases). The CDR3 consists of 15 residues. V lost 4 bases and J lost 3, with 16 bases in between. Looked up from germline, CDR1 is SGHTS and CDR2 is YDEGEE.

A few counts support this clone. The chain joins TRBV6-5 to TRBJ1-5; D is undetermined. The V gene lost 6 bases and the J gene lost 0 bases, with 12 bases spanning the gap. CDR1 is MNHEY, CDR2 SVGAGI, per germline. The CDR3 consists of 15 residues. The CDR3 DNA reads TGTGCCAGCAGACACTCGGACGGTAGCAATCAGCCCCAGCATTTT. It codes for CASRHSDGSNQPQHF.

V gene TRBV6-5 combines with J gene TRBJ1-5, with D uncertain. V dropped 8 bases and J dropped 6 bases, with 17 bases sitting between them. The germline V gene encodes CDR1 MNHEY and CDR2 SVGAGI. The CDR3 runs to 14 residues. The CDR3 is CASVPGPAGQPQHF. CDR3 bases: TGTGCCAGCGTCCCAGGACCGGCGGGTCAGCCCCAGCATTTT.

The genes are TRBV4-1 and TRBJ1-2; TRBD1 matches 7 bases. The CDR3 has 18 residues. Germline V lookup: CDR1 MGHRA, CDR2 YSYEKL. After removal of 0 bases from V and 8 bases from J, the junction contained 18 bases not matched to a gene. CDR3 sequence: CASSQEMGTGEARYGYTF. The CDR3 nucleotides read TGCGCCAGCAGCCAAGAGATGGGAACAGGGGAGGCCCGCTACGGCTACACCTTC.

This clone has just a few counts. The chain is built from TRBV11-3 and TRBJ2-1, with D tentatively TRBD2 (6 bases). The CDR3 runs 15 residues. V lost 5 bases, J lost 5 bases, and 16 bases lay in between. Germline V gives CDR1 SGHNT, CDR2 YENEEA. The CDR3 nucleotides read TGTGCCAGCAGCCGCCGGGACTCCCAACACAATGAGCAGTTCTTC. This translates into CASSRRDSQHNEQFF.

The chain employs TRBV7-9 and TRBJ1-4; D possibly corresponds to TRBD1 (5 bases). The CDR3 is 14 amino acids. Germline V lookup: CDR1 SEHNR, CDR2 FQNEAQ (reference sequence). V was clipped by 1 base and J by 8 bases, with 11 bases between them. This chain's CDR3 is CASSLVGRAEKLFF. For the CDR3, the DNA is TGTGCCAGCAGCTTAGTAGGCAGGGCGGAAAAACTGTTTTTT. The full variable domain, completed using reference TRBV7-9 and TRBJ1-4, is DTGVSQNPRHKITKRGQNVTFRCDPISEHNRLYWYRQTLGQGPEFLTYFQNEAQLEKSRLLSDRFSAERPKGSFSTLEIQRTEQGDSAMYLCASSLVGRAEKLFFGSGTQLSVL.

The rearrangement uses TRBV7-2 and TRBJ2-4; TRBD2 aligns across 8 bases. The V gene end was trimmed by 2 bases and the J gene end by 0 bases; junction bases not matched to a gene: 6. Looked up from germline, CDR1 is SGHTA and CDR2 is FQGNSA. The CDR3 length is 17 residues. The CDR3 region is CASSLSLAGIAKNIQYF. The CDR3 bases are TGTGCCAGCAGCTTATCATTAGCGGGAATAGCCAAAAACATTCAGTACTTC.

Details on this clone: Sequence at one end of the junction differs from germline and may be a read error. The chain links TRBV20-1 to TRBJ1-1, with D possibly being TRBD1 (6 bases). The germline CDR1 and CDR2 sequences are DFQATT and SNEGSKA (reference sequence). This CDR3 is 9 amino acids long. This CDR3 is CSAGGGGGF. CDR3 coding DNA: TGCAGTGCTGGAGGTGGAGGGGGTTTC.

The chain couples TRBV19 to TRBJ1-5; 8 nucleotides align to TRBD1. CDR3 length equals 13 residues. Germline CDR1 LNHDA, CDR2 SQIVND (reference sequence). The V gene end was trimmed by 8 bases and the J gene end by 2 bases; junction bases not matched to a gene: 2. This CDR3 reads CASGQGGNQPQHF. The CDR3 DNA is TGTGCCAGTGGACAGGGAGGCAATCAGCCCCAGCATTTT.

This rearrangement joins TRBV6-5 to TRBJ2-7; unclear D gene. Germline V gene sequence: CDR1 MNHEY, CDR2 SVGAGI. V lost 5 bases to trimming and J lost 3 bases, with 8 bases between them. The CDR3 has 12 residues. The CDR3 here is CASSKSYYEQYF. Here the CDR3 DNA reads TGTGCCAGCAGTAAAAGCTACTACGAGCAGTACTTC.